This T cell receptor beta chain stems from a study of blood T cell repertoires in COVID-19. As for the study in general: There were acute and convalescent COVID-19 samples, and they came from the United States, Italy and Spain. T cells, B-cell-depleted T cells, or PBMCs supplied cDNA or gDNA.

In the original workflow: Amplification from reference gene primers served as the basis for estimated nucleated cell counts. This table comes from immunoSEQ multiplex PCR, and its TCRdb copy is limited to in-frame clones, with some not included. V, J and clone size are those of that table, while D and trimming were read from the DNA. Among tens of thousands of clones, about 92% were seen once, and the ten largest hold 25% to 30%. Germline CDR1 LNHDA, CDR2 SQIVND (reference sequence). Trimming removed 3 bases from V and 4 bases from J; junction bases left unmatched: 4. This CDR3 has 15 residues. This clone appeared once.

This TCR was sampled from a woman of 80 years or more with acute or convalescent COVID-19. This chain uses TRBV19 with TRBJ2-1, with TRBD1 identical over 9 bases. The specimen was peripheral blood. The CDR3 reads CASSIGTGLYNEQFF. DNA of the CDR3: TGTGCCAGTAGTATCGGGACAGGGCTTTACAATGAGCAGTTCTTC.